This T cell receptor beta chain was captured in a study of T cell responses to AZD1222 COVID-19 vaccine. Study conclusions and caveats: Targets within unmutated variant regions were reportedly found for nearly half of spike-specific TCRs. An increase in Spike-specific TCR breadth and depth was observed after two AZD1222 doses.

Of note for this clone: What it recognizes is unknown.

The germline CDR1 and CDR2 sequences are SNHLY and FYNNEI. The CDR3 is made up of 13 amino acids. The germline V and J ends were trimmed by 5 bases and 3 bases, with 10 bases remaining between them. Clones were sequenced by immunoSEQ multiplex PCR, and TCRdb holds only the in-frame ones, with some missing. This sample has about 120,000 clones, with around 91% found just once. The chain couples TRBV2 to TRBJ1-2; D may be TRBD1 (5 bases). This specimen consisted of peripheral blood, obtained 28 days after the second AZD1222 dose. The receptor was isolated from an adult who received the AZD1222 COVID-19 vaccine. The DNA of the CDR3 is TGTGCCAGCAGTCCCGGGACGGACTATGGCTACACCTTC. It specifies CASSPGTDYGYTF.